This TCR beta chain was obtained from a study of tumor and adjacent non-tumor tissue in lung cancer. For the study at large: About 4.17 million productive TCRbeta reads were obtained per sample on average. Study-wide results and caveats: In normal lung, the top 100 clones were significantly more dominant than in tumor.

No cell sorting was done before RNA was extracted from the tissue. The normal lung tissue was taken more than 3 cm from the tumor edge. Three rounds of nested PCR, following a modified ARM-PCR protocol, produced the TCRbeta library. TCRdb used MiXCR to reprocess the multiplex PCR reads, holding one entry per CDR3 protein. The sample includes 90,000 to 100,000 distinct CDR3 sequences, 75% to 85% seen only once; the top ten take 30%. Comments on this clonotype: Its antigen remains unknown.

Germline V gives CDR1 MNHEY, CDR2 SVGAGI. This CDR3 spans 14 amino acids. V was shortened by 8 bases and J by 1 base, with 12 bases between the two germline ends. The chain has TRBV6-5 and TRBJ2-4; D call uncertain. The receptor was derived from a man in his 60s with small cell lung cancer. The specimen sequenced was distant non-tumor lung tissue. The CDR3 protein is CASGLTEAKNIQYF. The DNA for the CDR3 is TGTGCCAGCGGTCTCACGGAGGCCAAAAACATTCAGTACTTC.